The text below deals with one T cell receptor (beta chain). The antigen is not known. The sample is drawn from a study of PD-L1 blockade in urothelial cancer. Germline CDR1 KGHSH, CDR2 LQKENI. Trimming removed 3 bases from V and 8 bases from J; junction bases left unmatched: 7. The CDR3 consists of 15 residues. Clones were read by immunoSEQ multiplex PCR, and TCRdb kept only the in-frame ones, dropping some. The sample includes tens of thousands of clones, 82% of them seen just once. Findings of the study overall: Below-median pretreatment blood TCR clonality predicted better survival.

The source was PBMCs, collected around atezolizumab (anti-PD-L1) treatment. This TCR was sampled from a man in his 70s with urothelial cancer. The chain couples TRBV18 to TRBJ2-1; TRBD2 agrees at 10 bases. As DNA, the CDR3 is TGTGCCAGCTCACCGGGTCTAGCGGGAGTTGATGAGCAGTTCTTC. Translation gives CASSPGLAGVDEQFF.